This T cell receptor (beta chain) was captured by sequencing in a study of patients and donors after allogeneic stem cell transplantation. The germline V gene encodes CDR1 MDHEN and CDR2 SYDVKM. The CDR3 consists of 14 residues. V lost 2 bases and J lost 10, with 15 bases in between. Only a few counts were recorded for this clonotype. TCRdb reprocessed the RT-PCR reads via MiXCR and lists one record per CDR3 protein. The sample lists about 150,000 distinct CDR3 sequences, about a third occurring once. The chain has TRBV28 and TRBJ1-5; weak D call: TRBD1 (6 bases). This clonotype was sampled from a human donor who was either an allogeneic HSCT recipient or a stem cell or donor lymphocyte infusion donor (not recorded which). It is not recorded whose cells these are; they may come from a transplant donor. The sequenced sample was blood, either unsorted or a sorted T cell fraction (not recorded which). CDR3 DNA: TGTGCCAGCAGTTTACTAGGACAGCGGGTCCCCCAGCATTTT. Translation gives CASSLLGQRVPQHF.